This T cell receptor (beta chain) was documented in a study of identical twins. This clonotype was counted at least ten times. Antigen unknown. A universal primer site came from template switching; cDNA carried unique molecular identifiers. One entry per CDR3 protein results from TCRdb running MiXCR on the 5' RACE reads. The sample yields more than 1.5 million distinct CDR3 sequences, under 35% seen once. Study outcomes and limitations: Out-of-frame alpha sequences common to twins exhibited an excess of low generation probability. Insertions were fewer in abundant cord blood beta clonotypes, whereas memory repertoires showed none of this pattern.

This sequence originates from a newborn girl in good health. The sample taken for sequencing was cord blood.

The CDR3 region is CATSDPGLTSTDTQYF. The CDR3 nucleotides read TGTGCCACCAGTGATCCGGGGCTAACAAGCACAGATACGCAGTATTTT. V is TRBV24-1 and J is TRBJ2-3, with D perhaps given as TRBD1 or TRBD2 (5 bases each). The CDR3 is 16 amino acids. Deletions cut 3 bases from V and 0 bases from J, with 12 bases between. Germline-derived CDR1 and CDR2 are KGHDR and SFDVKD.